Each of the 8 T cell receptor beta chains below was sequenced from the same sample in a study of T cells in Graves' hyperthyroidism and ophthalmopathy. Amplified regions were TCR beta CDR3 sequences from RNA transcripts. HTBI primers drove first-round RT-PCR of the TCR CDR3. TCRdb re-derived calls from the multiplex PCR reads in MiXCR, one entry per CDR3 protein. Of some 350,000 distinct CDR3 sequences listed, about 15% were seen once; the top ten hold roughly 20%. Material: blood. These receptors all stem from a woman between 55 and 75 years old with Graves' ophthalmopathy.

This clonotype was seen only a few times. This chain links TRBV28 with TRBJ2-1; D gene unclear. The V gene lost 6 bases and the J gene lost 0 bases, with 12 bases spanning the gap. This CDR3 has 15 residues. Germline assignment: CDR1 MDHEN and CDR2 SYDVKM. The chain's CDR3 is CASRTYLFSYNEQFF. The CDR3 bases are TGTGCCAGCAGGACATACTTGTTCTCCTACAATGAGCAGTTCTTC. Full variable domain (missing parts from reference TRBV28 and TRBJ2-1): DVKVTQSSRYLVKRTGEKVFLECVQDMDHENMFWYRQDPGLGLRLIYFSYDVKMKEKGDIPEGYSVSREKKERFSLILESASTNQTSMYLCASRTYLFSYNEQFFGPGTRLTVL.

This clonotype has at least ten counts. The V call is TRBV5-1, the J call TRBJ2-7; 9 bases match TRBD1. The germline gives CDR1 SGHRS, CDR2 YFSETQ. With 4 bases clipped from V and 2 bases from J, the junction kept 7 bases outside the gene matches. This CDR3 region has 15 residues. CDR3 nucleotide sequence: TGCGCCAGCAGCCCTCGGGGGACAGGGACCTACGAGCAGTACTTC. Its protein product is CASSPRGTGTYEQYF.

This clonotype was recorded at least ten times. The chain employs TRBV20-1 and TRBJ2-3; 8 bases are a match to TRBD1. CDR1 and CDR2 from the germline V gene are DFQATT and SNEGSKA (reference sequence). CDR3 length: 14 amino acids. V was pared by 5 bases and J by 0 bases, with 4 bases of the junction left unmatched. The chain's CDR3 is CSAPGTGSTDTQYF. CDR3 sequence (DNA): TGCAGTGCTCCCGGGACAGGTAGCACAGATACGCAGTATTTT.

This clonotype occurred a few times. This may arise from a read error, as a much more abundant clone is one base away. This chain links TRBV7-2 with TRBJ2-5; D is ambiguous. Trimming removed 5 bases from V and 6 bases from J, with 16 bases in between. Germline CDR1 SGHTA, CDR2 FQGNSA. CDR3 length: 14 residues. The CDR3 nucleotides are TGTGCCAGCAGCAACCGGGCAGATCAAAAGACCCAGTACTTC. It is translated as CASSNRADQKTQYF.

The chain has TRBV4-2 and TRBJ2-2; no clear D. The germline gives CDR1 LGHNA, CDR2 YNFKEQ. The length of the CDR3 is 15 residues. Trimming stripped 0 bases from V and 3 bases from J, with 8 bases between. CDR3 amino acids: CASSQDSADTGELFF. The CDR3 coding sequence is TGTGCCAGCAGCCAAGATTCGGCAGACACCGGGGAGCTGTTTTTT.

This clonotype was counted only a few times. The chain is built from TRBV28 and TRBJ2-6; D unclear. V lost 2 bases and J 1 base, leaving 9 bases between the germline ends. The CDR3 has 16 amino acids. Germline assignment: CDR1 MDHEN and CDR2 SYDVKM. The CDR3 is CASSLKGQSGANVLTF. Written as DNA, the CDR3 is TGTGCCAGCAGTTTAAAGGGCCAATCTGGGGCCAACGTCCTGACTTTC.

A remark on this clonotype: Just one base apart from a much larger clone, this may be a read error. A read error is likely, as this CDR3 ends without the conserved phenylalanine or tryptophan. The J gene is TRBJ2-1, the V gene TRBV12-3 or TRBV12-4; TRBD2 is a possible D gene (6 bases). Trimming took off 3 bases at V and 5 bases at J, with 8 bases between the two ends. CDR3 length: 13 amino acids. The CDR3 loop is CASSLAGNNEQFL. CDR3 nucleotide sequence: TGTGCCAGCAGTTTGGCGGGGAACAATGAGCAGTTCCTC.

Remarks on this clonotype: The germline gene is not matched at one end of the junction; a read error may be the cause. The chain carries TRBV24-1 and TRBJ2-1, with 10 nucleotides matching TRBD2. The CDR3 runs to 16 residues. Looked up from germline, CDR1 is KGHDR and CDR2 is SFDVKD. CDR3 coding DNA: TGTGCCACCAGTGATCCGCTAGCGGGGGCCTCCAATGAGCAGTCCTTC. Translating gives CATSDPLAGASNEQSF.